One and the same sample provided the 25 T cell receptor beta chains below, sequenced in a study of PD-L1 blockade in urothelial cancer. Measured with immunoSEQ multiplex PCR; TCRdb has only the in-frame clones, and not every one. The sample records approximately 91,000 clones, roughly 85% being singletons. The time point denotes: peripheral blood 6 weeks after treatment start. Sample: PBMCs, taken around atezolizumab (anti-PD-L1) treatment. The origin of the receptors is a man in his 70s with urothelial cancer.

The J gene is TRBJ2-7, the V gene TRBV2; D perhaps matches TRBD1 (5 bases). This CDR3 region has 13 residues. Trimming removed 8 bases at V and 3 bases at J, with 14 bases between. Germline lookup yields CDR1 SNHLY and CDR2 FYNNEI. CDR3 in DNA: TGTGCCAGCGCTAGTGGGGCGAACTACGAGCAGTACTTC. Residues: CASASGANYEQYF.

The chain carries TRBV2 and TRBJ2-1, with 11 positions matching TRBD2. V shed 5 bases and J 5 bases; nucleotides not matched to a gene: 2. The CDR3 sequence is 14 residues long. Germline CDR1 is SNHLY and CDR2 is FYNNEI. In nucleotides, the CDR3 is TGTGCCAGCAGTACACTAGCGGGGGACAATGAGCAGTTCTTC. Its translation is CASSTLAGDNEQFF.

This clone was detected once. The chain uses TRBV5-4 and TRBJ2-7, with 7 bases that match TRBD2. Germline V lookup: CDR1 SGHNT, CDR2 YYREEE (reference sequence). There are 14 residues in the CDR3. Trimming cost V 4 bases and J 7 bases; bases outside gene matches: 11. CDR3 sequence: CASSTGWGGEEQYF. The DNA of the CDR3 is TGTGCCAGCAGCACTGGTTGGGGGGGGGAGGAGCAGTACTTC.

The chain joins TRBV25-1 to TRBJ2-1, with 7 bases fitting TRBD2. This CDR3 spans 13 amino acids. V lost 4 bases to trimming and J lost 5 bases; unmatched junction nucleotides: 2. Germline loops: CDR1 MGHDK, CDR2 SYGVNS. The CDR3 DNA sequence: TGTGCCAGCAGTGTAAGCGGGGACAATGAGCAGTTCTTC. This sequence encodes CASSVSGDNEQFF.

The chain couples TRBV5-1 to TRBJ1-4; D is possibly TRBD1 (5 bases). The germline V gene encodes CDR1 SGHRS and CDR2 YFSETQ. This CDR3 comprises 15 residues. Trimming took off 0 bases at V and 2 bases at J, with 8 bases between the two ends. CDR3 residues: CASSLVGATNEKLFF. The DNA for the CDR3 is TGCGCCAGCAGCTTGGTAGGGGCCACTAATGAAAAACTGTTTTTT.

V and J are TRBV6-1 and TRBJ2-3; 9 nucleotides match TRBD2. This CDR3 has 13 amino acids. Germline V gene sequence: CDR1 MNHNS, CDR2 SASEGT. The CDR3 DNA reads TGTTGGACTAGCGTAATGGGCACAGATACGCAGTATTTT. It is translated as CWTSVMGTDTQYF.

This chain uses TRBV7-2 with TRBJ1-1, with TRBD1 as a possible D gene (6 bases). Germline V gene lookup returns CDR1 SGHTA and CDR2 FQGNSA. This CDR3 comprises 15 residues. V was cut by 5 bases and J by 3 bases, with 16 bases left in between. CDR3 sequence: CASSQFHRAHTEAFF. The CDR3 coding sequence is TGTGCCAGCAGCCAATTCCACAGGGCCCACACTGAAGCTTTCTTT.

This clone was picked up one time. This sequence joins TRBV5-1 and TRBJ2-5; a weak D match, TRBD1 (6 bases). The CDR3 totals 15 residues. Germline lookup yields CDR1 SGHRS and CDR2 YFSETQ. The V end was cut by 3 bases, the J end by 1 base, with 13 bases between. The CDR3 DNA reads as TGCGCCAGCAGCTCACCCACAGGGTCCCAAGAGACCCAGTACTTC. Protein: CASSSPTGSQETQYF.

This clone was picked up one time. The chain joins TRBV18 to TRBJ1-6, with 7 nucleotides matching TRBD1. The germline gives CDR1 KGHSH, CDR2 LQKENI. V was pared by 3 bases and J by 6 bases, with 2 bases of the junction left unmatched. The CDR3 contains 14 residues. CDR3 sequence reads: CASSPRDSNSPLHF. In DNA, the CDR3 is TGTGCCAGCTCACCGAGGGACAGTAATTCACCCCTCCACTTT.

This clone was observed a single time. In DNA, the CDR3 is TGTGCCAGCAGTAACAGTCAGGGGAACTACTATGGCTACACCTTC. It yields the protein CASSNSQGNYYGYTF. V gene TRBV5-8 combines with J gene TRBJ1-2; D possibly corresponds to TRBD1 (6 bases). The CDR3 runs 15 residues. Trimming left V 5 bases short and J 3 bases short, with 17 bases between. CDR1 and CDR2 (germline): SGHTS, YDEGEE.

This chain links TRBV18 with TRBJ2-4; 7 bases match TRBD2. J gave up 1 base and V 0 bases, and 3 bases lay outside the gene matches. The CDR3 has 16 residues. Germline loops: CDR1 KGHSH, CDR2 LQKENI. The CDR3 bases are TGTGCCAGCTCACCACCGGGGCGGGGGGCCAAAAACATTCAGTACTTC. Its protein product is CASSPPGRGAKNIQYF.

The rearrangement joins TRBV5-1 to TRBJ2-7, with 7 bases lining up with TRBD2. Germline CDR1 SGHRS, CDR2 YFSETQ. J gave up 3 bases and V 0 bases, and 9 bases lay outside the gene matches. This CDR3 is 16 amino acids long. CDR3 sequence: CASSLDSYTGGYEQYF. The CDR3 DNA reads TGCGCCAGCAGCTTGGACTCCTACACGGGGGGCTACGAGCAGTACTTC. The full variable domain, in which reference TRBV5-1 and TRBJ2-7 provide the parts outside the CDR3, is KAGVTQTPRYLIKTRGQQVTLSCSPISGHRSVSWYQQTPGQGLQFLFEYFSETQRNKGNFPGRFSGRQFSNSRSEMNVSTLELGDSALYLCASSLDSYTGGYEQYFGPGTRLTVT.

The rearrangement links TRBV29-1 to TRBJ2-7, with 9 bases identical to TRBD2. The CDR3 spans 12 residues. J lost 4 bases, V lost 4 bases, and 2 bases had no gene match. Germline V gene lookup returns CDR1 SQVTM and CDR2 ANQGSEA. The CDR3 spells CSVGSGGYEQYF. The CDR3 DNA reads as TGCAGCGTTGGTAGCGGGGGATACGAGCAGTACTTC.

This chain uses TRBV5-1 with TRBJ1-4; tentative D call: TRBD1 (6 bases). This CDR3 comprises 16 residues. Trimming took off 2 bases at V and 1 base at J, with 12 bases between the two ends. CDR1 SGHRS and CDR2 YFSETQ come from the germline V gene. The DNA of the CDR3 is TGCGCCAGCAGCTTCGGGACATCTTTAACTAATGAAAAACTGTTTTTT. Residues: CASSFGTSLTNEKLFF.

The chain joins TRBV5-8 to TRBJ1-2; the match to TRBD1 covers 8 bases. With V trimmed by 3 bases and J by 7 bases, 5 bases remained unmatched. This CDR3 has 13 amino acids. Germline V CDR1 and CDR2: SGHTS, YDEGEE. The CDR3 DNA follows: TGTGCCAGCAGCTGGACAGGGATCGGTGGCTACACCTTC. Translating gives CASSWTGIGGYTF. Drawing the rest from reference TRBV5-8 and TRBJ1-2, the complete variable domain is EAGVTQSPTHLIKTRGQQATLRCSPISGHTSVYWYQQALGLGLQFLLWYDEGEERNRGNFPPRFSGRQFPNYSSELNVNALELEDSALYLCASSWTGIGGYTFGSGTRLTVV.

This sequence joins TRBV7-9 and TRBJ1-2, with 7 bases matching TRBD1. The V segment lost 5 bases and the J segment 0 bases; nucleotides outside the gene matches: 9. CDR1 is SEHNR and CDR2 is FQNEAQ in the germline V gene (reference sequence). The CDR3 has 16 amino acids. The CDR3 here is CASSLGDSHTNYGYTF. The CDR3 DNA is TGTGCCAGCAGCCTGGGGGACAGTCATACTAACTATGGCTACACCTTC.

The chain uses TRBV7-9 and TRBJ2-2, with 7 bases identical to TRBD1. The junction had 5 bases not matched to a gene; V was cut back by 10 bases and J by 3 bases. Germline lookup yields CDR1 SEHNR and CDR2 FQNEAQ (reference sequence). The CDR3 is made up of 13 amino acids. CDR3 DNA sequence: TGTGCCACGAACAGGGGCGACACCGGGGAGCTGTTTTTT. This codes for CATNRGDTGELFF.

This clone showed up just once. The chain carries TRBV5-1 and TRBJ2-3; D is unclear. The V gene lost 4 bases and the J gene lost 2 bases, with 14 bases spanning the gap. The CDR3 runs 15 residues. Germline values: CDR1 SGHRS, CDR2 YFSETQ. The CDR3 loop reads CASSAESPFTDTQYF. DNA for the CDR3: TGCGCCAGCAGCGCGGAGAGTCCCTTCACAGATACGCAGTATTTT.

The rearrangement links TRBV5-1 to TRBJ2-3, with TRBD1 as a possible D gene (6 bases). CDR1 and CDR2 from the germline V gene are SGHRS and YFSETQ. The CDR3 runs to 15 residues. The germline V and J ends were trimmed by 0 bases and 2 bases, with 10 bases remaining between them. The CDR3 region has the DNA TGCGCCAGCAGCTTGGAGGACAGAAACACAGATACGCAGTATTTT. This sequence encodes CASSLEDRNTDTQYF.

This chain links TRBV5-1 with TRBJ1-4, with a tentative D call TRBD1 (5 bases). V lost 0 bases and J 6 bases, leaving 12 bases between the germline ends. The germline gives CDR1 SGHRS, CDR2 YFSETQ. This CDR3 has 15 amino acids. CDR3 protein: CASSLAGRDDEKLFF. In nucleotides, the CDR3 is TGCGCCAGCAGCTTGGCCGGCAGGGATGATGAAAAACTGTTTTTT.

The gene calls are TRBV5-1 and TRBJ1-4; D is unclear. CDR1 is SGHRS, CDR2 YFSETQ, per germline. This CDR3 contains 9 residues. V dropped 10 bases and J dropped 8 bases, with 6 bases sitting between them. The CDR3 nucleotides are TGCGCCCCGGTCGAAAAACTGTTTTTT. It translates to CAPVEKLFF.

A single count supports this clone. The chain recombines TRBV6-1 with TRBJ2-7, with 9 bases aligning to TRBD1. The CDR3 length is 15 residues. With V trimmed by 7 bases and J by 6 bases, 13 bases remained unmatched. The germline gives CDR1 MNHNS, CDR2 SASEGT. The CDR3 is CASTRRGQGNFEQYF. In DNA form, the CDR3 reads TGTGCCAGCACCCGACGGGGACAGGGTAATTTCGAGCAGTACTTC.

The V gene is TRBV4-3, the J gene TRBJ2-3; no definite D call. CDR3 size: 13 residues. V was clipped by 1 base and J by 5 bases, with 7 bases between them. Germline V gene lookup returns CDR1 LGHNA and CDR2 YSLEER. The CDR3 is CASSQVIRDTQYF. CDR3 coding DNA: TGCGCCAGCAGCCAAGTTATCAGAGATACGCAGTATTTT.

The chain recombines TRBV19 with TRBJ1-2; D possibly corresponds to TRBD1 (5 bases). Trimming removed 7 bases from V and 5 bases from J, with 14 bases in between. Germline values: CDR1 LNHDA, CDR2 SQIVND (reference sequence). CDR3 length: 13 amino acids. The CDR3 DNA reads as TGTGCCAGTACCGAGACAGCCTCTTATGGCTACACCTTC. This encodes CASTETASYGYTF.

The gene calls are TRBV6-6 and TRBJ1-1, with 7 bases that match TRBD1. Germline V gene data show CDR1 as MNHNY and CDR2 as SVGAGI (reference sequence). The CDR3 has 13 residues. Germline trimming cut 4 bases from V and 1 base from J; bases unmatched to any gene: 0. The CDR3 DNA is TGTGCCAGCAGTTGGACAGGGAACACTGAAGCTTTCTTT. As protein: CASSWTGNTEAFF.